The present T cell receptor (beta chain) was sequenced within a study of T-cell memory formation after mild COVID-19. Study findings and constraints: Cross-reactive memory appears to have joined, as suggested by some responding clones showing up in pre-infection memory. Mainly in CM and EM were contracting CD4+ clones; CD8+ were in EMRA.

On this clonotype itself: Its antigen is undetermined.

Germline values: CDR1 DFQATT, CDR2 SNEGSKA (reference sequence). The CDR3 totals 14 residues. V was trimmed by 3 bases and J by 0 bases, leaving 9 bases between them. TCRdb reprocessed the 5' RACE reads with MiXCR, giving one entry per CDR3 protein. Here the sample spans about 140,000 distinct CDR3 sequences, more than 13% being singletons. The genes are TRBV20-1 and TRBJ2-1; no reliable D call. The specimen was PBMCs or a T cell subset sorted from them (not recorded which). The receptor's source is an adult woman who had mild COVID-19 (a few samples of this study predate the infection). Cell type and time point are not known. CDR3 DNA: TGCAGTGCTAGCGCGGAAAGCTCCTACAATGAGCAGTTCTTC. It specifies CSASAESSYNEQFF.